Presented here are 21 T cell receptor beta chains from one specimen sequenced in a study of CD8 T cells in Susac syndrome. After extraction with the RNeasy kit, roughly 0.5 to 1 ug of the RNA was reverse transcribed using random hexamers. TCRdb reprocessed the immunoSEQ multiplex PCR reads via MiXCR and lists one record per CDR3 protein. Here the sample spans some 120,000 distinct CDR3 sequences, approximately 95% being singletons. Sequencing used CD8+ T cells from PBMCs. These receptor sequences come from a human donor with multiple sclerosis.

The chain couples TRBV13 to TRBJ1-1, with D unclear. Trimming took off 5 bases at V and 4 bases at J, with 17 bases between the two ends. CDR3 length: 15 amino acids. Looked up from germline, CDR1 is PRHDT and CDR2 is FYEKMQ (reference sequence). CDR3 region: CASSIPSGLGTEAFF. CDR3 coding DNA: TGTGCCAGCAGCATCCCGTCGGGGTTAGGCACTGAAGCTTTCTTT.

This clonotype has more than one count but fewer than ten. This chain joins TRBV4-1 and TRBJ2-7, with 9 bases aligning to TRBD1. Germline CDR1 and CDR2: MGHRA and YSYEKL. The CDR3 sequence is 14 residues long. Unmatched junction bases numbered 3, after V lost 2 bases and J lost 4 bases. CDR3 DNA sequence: TGCGCCAGCAGCCAAACACAGGGGGCGTACGAGCAGTACTTC. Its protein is CASSQTQGAYEQYF.

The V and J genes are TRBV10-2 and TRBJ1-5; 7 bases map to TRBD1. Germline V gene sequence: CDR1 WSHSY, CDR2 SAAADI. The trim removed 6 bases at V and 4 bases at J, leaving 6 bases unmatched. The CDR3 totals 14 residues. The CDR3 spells CASSPDRANQPQHF. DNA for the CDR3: TGCGCCAGCAGCCCTGACAGGGCTAATCAGCCCCAGCATTTT.

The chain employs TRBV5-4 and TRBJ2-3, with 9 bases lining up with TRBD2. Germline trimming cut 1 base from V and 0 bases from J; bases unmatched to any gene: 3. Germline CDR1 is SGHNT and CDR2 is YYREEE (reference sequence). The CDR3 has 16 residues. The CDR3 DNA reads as TGTGCCAGCAGCTTGTCTCTAGCGGGGAGCACAGATACGCAGTATTTT. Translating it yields CASSLSLAGSTDTQYF.

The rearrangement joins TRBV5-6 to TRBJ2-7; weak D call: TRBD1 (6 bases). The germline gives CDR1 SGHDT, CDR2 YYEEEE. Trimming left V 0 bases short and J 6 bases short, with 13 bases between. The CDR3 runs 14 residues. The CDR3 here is CASSLDLDSFEQYF. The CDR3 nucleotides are TGTGCCAGCAGCTTGGATTTGGACAGTTTCGAGCAGTACTTC.

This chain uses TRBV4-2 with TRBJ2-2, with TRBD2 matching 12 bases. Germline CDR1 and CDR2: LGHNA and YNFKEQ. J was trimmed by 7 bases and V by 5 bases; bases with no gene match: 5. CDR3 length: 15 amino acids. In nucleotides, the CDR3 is TGTGCCAGCAGCATTCTAGCGGGGGGGGTCGGGGAGCTGTTTTTT. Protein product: CASSILAGGVGELFF.

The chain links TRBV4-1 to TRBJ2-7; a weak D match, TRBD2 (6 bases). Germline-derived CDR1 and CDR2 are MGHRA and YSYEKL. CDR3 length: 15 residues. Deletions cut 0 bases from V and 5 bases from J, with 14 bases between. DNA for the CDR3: TGCGCCAGCAGCCAAGATAAGGGGAGGCGGGACGAGCAGTACTTC. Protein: CASSQDKGRRDEQYF.

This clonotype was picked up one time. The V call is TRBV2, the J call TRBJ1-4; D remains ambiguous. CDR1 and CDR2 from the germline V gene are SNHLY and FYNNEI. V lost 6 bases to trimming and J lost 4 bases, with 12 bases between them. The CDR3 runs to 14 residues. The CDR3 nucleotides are TGTGCCAGCAGCGCGAATCTTAGTAATGAAAAACTGTTTTTT. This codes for CASSANLSNEKLFF.

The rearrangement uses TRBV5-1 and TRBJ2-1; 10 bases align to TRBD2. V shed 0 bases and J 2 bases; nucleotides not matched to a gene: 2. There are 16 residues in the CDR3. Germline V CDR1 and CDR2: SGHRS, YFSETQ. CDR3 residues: CASSLASGGAYNEQFF. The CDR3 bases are TGCGCCAGCAGCTTGGCTAGCGGGGGCGCCTACAATGAGCAGTTCTTC.

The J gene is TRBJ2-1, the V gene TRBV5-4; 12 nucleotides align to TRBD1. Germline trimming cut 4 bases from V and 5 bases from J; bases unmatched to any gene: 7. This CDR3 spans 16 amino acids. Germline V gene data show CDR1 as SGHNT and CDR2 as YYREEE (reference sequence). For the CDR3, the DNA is TGTGCCAGCAGCCGGTGGGACAGGGGGCGTCACAATGAGCAGTTCTTC. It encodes CASSRWDRGRHNEQFF.

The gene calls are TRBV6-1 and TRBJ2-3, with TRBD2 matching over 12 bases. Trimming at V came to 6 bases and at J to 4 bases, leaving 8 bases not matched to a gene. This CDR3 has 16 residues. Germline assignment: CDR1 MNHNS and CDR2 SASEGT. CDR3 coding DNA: TGTGCCAGCAGGCCTTACCTAGCGGGAGGGCCAGATACGCAGTATTTT. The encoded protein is CASRPYLAGGPDTQYF.

The CDR3 DNA reads as TGCGCCATACGGGACAGCTCCTACAATGAGCAGTTCTTC. This codes for CAIRDSSYNEQFF. This chain connects TRBV10-2 to TRBJ2-1; 7 positions agree with TRBD1. Germline loops: CDR1 WSHSY, CDR2 SAAADI. The ends lost 10 bases at V and 0 bases at J; junction bases unmatched: 3. The CDR3 runs to 13 residues.

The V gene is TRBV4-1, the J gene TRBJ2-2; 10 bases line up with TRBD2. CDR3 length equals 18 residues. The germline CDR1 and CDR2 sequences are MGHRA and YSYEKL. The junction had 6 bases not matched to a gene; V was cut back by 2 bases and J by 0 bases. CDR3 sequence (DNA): TGCGCCAGCAGCCAACGGGTTAGCGGGGGGACGAACACCGGGGAGCTGTTTTTT. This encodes CASSQRVSGGTNTGELFF.

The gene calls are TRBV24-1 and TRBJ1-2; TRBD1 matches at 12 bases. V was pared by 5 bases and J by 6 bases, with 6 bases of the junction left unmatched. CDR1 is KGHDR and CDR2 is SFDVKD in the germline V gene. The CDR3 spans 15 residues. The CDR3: CATSAPGQGANGYTF. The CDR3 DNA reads TGTGCCACCAGTGCCCCGGGACAGGGGGCCAATGGCTACACCTTC.

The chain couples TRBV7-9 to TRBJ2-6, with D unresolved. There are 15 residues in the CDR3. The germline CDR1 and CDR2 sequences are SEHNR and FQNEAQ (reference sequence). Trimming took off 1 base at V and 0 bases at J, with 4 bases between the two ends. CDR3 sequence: CASSLVISGANVLTF. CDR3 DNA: TGTGCCAGCAGCTTAGTTATCTCTGGGGCCAACGTCCTGACTTTC.

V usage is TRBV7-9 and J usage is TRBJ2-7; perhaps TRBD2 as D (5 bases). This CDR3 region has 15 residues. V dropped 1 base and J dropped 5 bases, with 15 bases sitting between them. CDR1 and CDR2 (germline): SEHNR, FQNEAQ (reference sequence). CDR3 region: CASSLGERGSDEQYV. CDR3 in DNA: TGTGCCAGCAGCTTAGGGGAGCGAGGGTCGGACGAGCAGTACGTC.

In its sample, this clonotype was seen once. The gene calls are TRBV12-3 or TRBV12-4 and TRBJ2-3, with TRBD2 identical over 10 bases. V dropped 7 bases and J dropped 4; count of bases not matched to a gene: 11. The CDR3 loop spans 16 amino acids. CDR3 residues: CASTESPSGGADTQYF. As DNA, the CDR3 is TGTGCCAGCACCGAATCCCCTAGCGGGGGTGCAGATACGCAGTATTTT.

The CDR3: CASSQVLAGQGVGYEQYV. CDR3 in DNA: TGTGCCAGCAGCCAAGTTTTAGCGGGACAGGGGGTCGGCTACGAGCAGTACGTC. The V gene is TRBV14, the J gene TRBJ2-7, with 11 bases fitting TRBD1. V shed 1 base and J 3 bases; nucleotides not matched to a gene: 11. The V gene's germline CDR1 is SGHDN and CDR2 FVKESK. This CDR3 has 18 residues.

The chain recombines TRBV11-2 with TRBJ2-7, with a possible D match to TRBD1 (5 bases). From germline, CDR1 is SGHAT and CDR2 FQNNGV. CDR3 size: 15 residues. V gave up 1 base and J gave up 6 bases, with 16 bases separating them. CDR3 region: CASSLGADSRSEQYV. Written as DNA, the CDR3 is TGTGCCAGCAGCTTAGGAGCCGACAGTAGGAGCGAGCAGTACGTC.

The CDR3 sequence is CASSLDRGNTEAFF. CDR3 DNA: TGTGCCAGTAGTCTTGACAGGGGGAACACTGAAGCTTTCTTT. V usage is TRBV19 and J usage is TRBJ1-1, with 8 bases that match TRBD1. This CDR3 has 14 amino acids. Unmatched junction bases numbered 3, after V lost 5 bases and J lost 1 base. Per germline, CDR1 LNHDA and CDR2 SQIVND (reference sequence).

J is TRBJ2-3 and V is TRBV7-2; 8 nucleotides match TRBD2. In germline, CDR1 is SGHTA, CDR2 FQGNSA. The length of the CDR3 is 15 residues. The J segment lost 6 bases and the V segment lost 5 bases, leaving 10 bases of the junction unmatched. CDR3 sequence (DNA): TGTGCCAGCAGCCCGCTGAGCGGGGGTCCGGATACGCAGTATTTT. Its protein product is CASSPLSGGPDTQYF.